Presented here are 28 T cell receptor beta chains from one specimen sequenced in a study of T cells expressing NK-cell markers. TCRdb reanalyzed the 5' RACE reads, giving one entry per CDR3 protein sequence and no DNA. The ten most abundant clones cover under 1.5% of a sample with some 500,000 distinct CDR3 sequences. The material sequenced was blood T cells: a sorted CD56 or NKG2C T cell subset, CD4+ or CD8+ T cells, or bulk PBMC T cells (not recorded which). The receptors stem from a woman aged 45-60 years in good health.

The chain carries TRBV20-1 and TRBJ2-1; TCRdb indicates TRBD2, and absent DNA this call remains unverified. Germline V lookup: CDR1 DFQATT, CDR2 SNEGSKA (reference sequence). The CDR3 spans 14 residues. CDR3 amino acids: CSAAGTSFSDGQFF.

The chain is built from TRBV20-1 and TRBJ2-2. Germline lookup yields CDR1 DFQATT and CDR2 SNEGSKA (reference sequence). The CDR3 totals 14 residues. CDR3 in amino acids: CSARDARDIGELFF.

This chain connects TRBV28 to TRBJ2-6; TCRdb names TRBD1, which stays unverified in the absence of DNA. Germline V gene data show CDR1 as MDHEN and CDR2 as SYDVKM. This CDR3 contains 17 residues. The CDR3 sequence is CASSLSTGLGGANVLTF.

This chain connects TRBV29-1 to TRBJ1-4. The CDR3 contains 12 residues. Germline-derived CDR1 and CDR2 are SQVTM and ANQGSEA. The CDR3 loop reads CSVLDNQEKLFF.

The chain recombines TRBV29-1 with TRBJ2-3. Per the germline V gene, CDR1 is SQVTM and CDR2 is ANQGSEA. The CDR3 is made up of 12 amino acids. The CDR3 loop is CSVEWSSDTQYF.

The chain carries TRBV11-2 and TRBJ2-3; checking the TCRdb D call of TRBD1 is not possible without DNA. The CDR3 runs to 16 residues. Germline CDR1 and CDR2: SGHAT and FQNNGV. The CDR3: CASSTVQGARTDTQYF.

This rearrangement joins TRBV3-1 to TRBJ2-1; absent DNA, TCRdb's TRBD1 call cannot be checked. Germline V gene sequence: CDR1 LGHDT, CDR2 YNNKEL (reference sequence). CDR3 length: 15 residues. Here the CDR3 reads CASSPPGSGGNEQFF.

The V call is TRBV7-7, the J call TRBJ2-7; the TCRdb call, TRBD2, lacks DNA for checking. CDR1 SSHAT and CDR2 FNYEAQ come from the germline V gene (reference sequence). The CDR3 covers 13 residues. The CDR3 is CASSHRGGTEQYF.

The chain couples TRBV6-6 to TRBJ2-7. Germline CDR1 is MNHNY and CDR2 is SVGAGI (reference sequence). This CDR3 contains 12 residues. The CDR3: CASKQVLGEQYF.

J is TRBJ2-3 and V is TRBV28. The CDR3 consists of 15 residues. CDR1 and CDR2 (germline): MDHEN, SYDVKM. The CDR3 sequence is CASSFAGSSTDTQYF.

V gene TRBV4-1 combines with J gene TRBJ2-3; absent DNA, TCRdb's TRBD2 call cannot be checked. Per the germline V gene, CDR1 is MGHRA and CDR2 is YSYEKL. The CDR3 totals 14 residues. CDR3 sequence reads: CATKAGVVADTQYF.

The CDR3 sequence is CAWRPRGRGMYEQYF. V gene TRBV30 combines with J gene TRBJ2-7; TCRdb selects TRBD1, and the lack of DNA leaves this call unchecked. The CDR3 loop spans 15 amino acids. Germline V gene lookup returns CDR1 GTSNPN and CDR2 SVGIG (reference sequence).

CDR3 sequence: CASSNYVGKRKGYTF. The genes are TRBV11-2 and TRBJ1-2. This CDR3 contains 15 residues. Germline CDR1 and CDR2: SGHAT and FQNNGV.

The chain employs TRBV9 and TRBJ1-3. There are 17 residues in the CDR3. Germline loops: CDR1 SGDLS, CDR2 YYNGEE. The CDR3 loop is CASSVGGSASSGNTIYF.

The chain is built from TRBV11-2 and TRBJ2-4; the TCRdb D gene call, TRBD1, has no DNA to confirm it. The CDR3 covers 15 residues. CDR1 is SGHAT, CDR2 FQNNGV, per germline. The CDR3 here is CASSPHDRSENIQYF.

The chain uses TRBV18 and TRBJ1-4; the D call from TCRdb, TRBD1, cannot be confirmed without DNA. The germline V gene encodes CDR1 KGHSH and CDR2 LQKENI. CDR3 length equals 16 residues. CDR3 region: CASSPTRQPPNEKLFF. The complete variable domain, with remaining parts taken from reference TRBV18 and TRBJ1-4, reads NAGVMQNPRHLVRRRGQEARLRCSPMKGHSHVYWYRQLPEEGLKFMVYLQKENIIDESGMPKERFSAEFPKEGPSILRIQQVVRGDSAAYFCASSPTRQPPNEKLFFGSGTQLSVL.

The genes are TRBV14 and TRBJ2-2; the TCRdb call, TRBD1, lacks DNA for checking. Germline V gene lookup returns CDR1 SGHDN and CDR2 FVKESK. The CDR3 contains 16 residues. The CDR3 loop is CASSQTGTRGTGELFF.

The chain employs TRBV3-1 and TRBJ2-1; TCRdb calls TRBD1, which cannot be checked without DNA. Germline assignment: CDR1 LGHDT and CDR2 YNNKEL (reference sequence). CDR3 length: 12 residues. The CDR3 loop is CASSPGQGRKFF.

The chain links TRBV14 to TRBJ2-3. This CDR3 has 16 residues. Germline V gene lookup returns CDR1 SGHDN and CDR2 FVKESK. The CDR3 loop is CASSQDRGLGTDTQYF.

The V and J genes are TRBV20-1 and TRBJ2-1. This CDR3 has 13 amino acids. Germline values: CDR1 DFQATT, CDR2 SNEGSKA (reference sequence). The CDR3 sequence is CSASQTNFREQFF.

The rearrangement uses TRBV25-1 and TRBJ2-1; lacking DNA, the TRBD1 call made by TCRdb goes unchecked. This CDR3 region has 18 residues. Germline CDR1 is MGHDK and CDR2 is SYGVNS. The CDR3 spells CASSEYPLGLSSYNEQFF.

The chain employs TRBV27 and TRBJ1-2; TCRdb's assignment of TRBD1 cannot be checked, as there is no DNA. The CDR3 runs to 16 residues. In germline, CDR1 is MNHEY, CDR2 SMNVEV (reference sequence). The CDR3: CASSLTSTGWSYGYTF.

This rearrangement joins TRBV4-2 to TRBJ2-1; the TRBD2 assignment by TCRdb is unverifiable without DNA. CDR3 length equals 18 residues. Germline-derived CDR1 and CDR2 are LGHNA and YNFKEQ. CDR3: CASSQREAGRGSYNEQFF.

The genes are TRBV19 and TRBJ2-1; the D call from TCRdb, TRBD2, cannot be confirmed without DNA. The length of the CDR3 is 13 residues. Germline loops: CDR1 LNHDA, CDR2 SQIVND (reference sequence). The CDR3 reads CASSIQGPYGQFF.

V is TRBV2 and J is TRBJ2-3; TCRdb names TRBD1, which stays unverified in the absence of DNA. Germline CDR1 SNHLY, CDR2 FYNNEI. This CDR3 comprises 15 residues. The CDR3 is CASRDTGLGTDTQYF.

The CDR3 region is CASNLWTSGNNEQFF. The gene calls are TRBV5-5 and TRBJ2-1; TCRdb proposes TRBD2, but this gene call is untestable without DNA. The CDR3 loop spans 15 amino acids. CDR1 is SGHKS, CDR2 YYEKEE, per germline (reference sequence).

The chain is built from TRBV3-1 and TRBJ2-2; the TCRdb D gene call, TRBD1, has no DNA to confirm it. CDR3 length equals 16 residues. CDR1 and CDR2 from the germline V gene are LGHDT and YNNKEL (reference sequence). CDR3 region: CASSPPGTQKTGELFF.

This chain joins TRBV7-9 and TRBJ2-1. The CDR3 consists of 12 residues. Looked up from germline, CDR1 is SEHNR and CDR2 is FQNEAQ (reference sequence). CDR3 protein: CASSLVDYEQFF.